The 10 T cell receptor beta chains below were found in one sample sequenced in a study of T cells after yellow fever vaccination. TCRdb re-derived calls from the 5' RACE reads in MiXCR, one entry per CDR3 protein. The sample holds more than 95,000 distinct CDR3 sequences, around 15% seen once. Sequencing used CD8+ T cells sorted from PBMCs, obtained 5 days after the yellow fever booster vaccination. The receptor source for this set is a man aged 18 to 30 who received the YFV17D yellow fever vaccine.

This clonotype turned up a few times. The chain employs TRBV12-3 or TRBV12-4 and TRBJ1-2; 7 bases map to TRBD1. The CDR3 totals 15 residues. V shed 5 bases and J 3 bases; nucleotides not matched to a gene: 9. CDR3 protein: CASSTLNRGYYGYTF. CDR3 nucleotides: TGTGCCAGCAGTACATTGAACAGGGGTTACTATGGCTACACCTTC.

The chain has TRBV6-5 and TRBJ1-3; D is perhaps TRBD1 (6 bases). This CDR3 region has 15 residues. The germline gives CDR1 MNHEY, CDR2 SVGAGI. V was pared by 6 bases and J by 4 bases, with 16 bases between. The CDR3: CASSLQGSTGNTIYF. CDR3 coding DNA: TGTGCCAGCAGCTTACAGGGTTCTACAGGAAACACCATATATTTT.

The genes are TRBV2 and TRBJ1-4; D gene ambiguous. The CDR3 runs to 15 residues. Looked up from germline, CDR1 is SNHLY and CDR2 is FYNNEI. V shed 2 bases and J shed 0 bases, with 7 bases lying between them. CDR3 DNA sequence: TGTGCCAGCAGTGAATCGGCCGCAACTAATGAAAAACTGTTTTTT. Protein: CASSESAATNEKLFF.

This chain links TRBV7-9 with TRBJ2-1; 7 bases agree with TRBD2. The CDR3 extends over 14 amino acids. CDR1 is SEHNR, CDR2 FQNEAQ, per germline (reference sequence). V lost 11 bases and J lost 3; bases outside the gene matches: 10. The CDR3 here is CAFQAQRGYNEQFF. The CDR3 coding sequence is TGTGCCTTCCAGGCCCAGCGGGGCTACAATGAGCAGTTCTTC. The full variable domain, its missing parts supplied by reference TRBV7-9 and TRBJ2-1, is DTGVSQNPRHKITKRGQNVTFRCDPISEHNRLYWYRQTLGQGPEFLTYFQNEAQLEKSRLLSDRFSAERPKGSFSTLEIQRTEQGDSAMYLCAFQAQRGYNEQFFGPGTRLTVL.

In this sample, this clonotype turned up a few times. V gene TRBV6-5 combines with J gene TRBJ1-5; 7 bases align to TRBD1. J gave up 5 bases and V 7 bases, and 8 bases lay outside the gene matches. This CDR3 spans 14 amino acids. CDR1 is MNHEY and CDR2 is SVGAGI in the germline V gene. This CDR3 is CASTPTGPDQPQHF. CDR3 DNA sequence: TGTGCCAGCACCCCGACAGGGCCGGATCAGCCCCAGCATTTT.

In its sample, this clonotype was seen a few times. The rearrangement uses TRBV29-1 and TRBJ2-2; perhaps D is TRBD1 or TRBD2 (5 bases each). V dropped 5 bases and J dropped 5 bases, with 9 bases sitting between them. The CDR3 runs to 12 residues. Germline CDR1 reads SQVTM; CDR2 reads ANQGSEA. The CDR3 DNA reads as TGCAGCGTTCAGAGGGGAACCGGGGAGCTGTTTTTT. Its protein is CSVQRGTGELFF.

This clonotype was seen at least ten times. The chain employs TRBV7-2 and TRBJ2-7; 8 nucleotides line up with TRBD1. The V gene end was trimmed by 4 bases and the J gene end by 6 bases; junction bases not matched to a gene: 8. The CDR3 is 14 residues long. CDR1 and CDR2 (germline): SGHTA, FQGNSA. The CDR3 spells CASSSHRGSGEQYF. CDR3 in DNA: TGTGCCAGCAGCTCCCACAGGGGGTCGGGCGAGCAGTACTTC.

This clonotype showed up many times. This sequence joins TRBV4-1 and TRBJ1-2; perhaps TRBD1 as D (6 bases). The CDR3 contains 15 residues. Trimming cost V 1 base and J 5 bases, with 14 bases left between them. Germline CDR1 reads MGHRA; CDR2 reads YSYEKL. CDR3 amino acids: CASSQVSGRGYGYTF. As DNA, the CDR3 is TGCGCCAGCAGCCAAGTATCGGGAAGGGGGTATGGCTACACCTTC.

This clonotype was detected a few times. The chain couples TRBV20-1 to TRBJ2-2; a weak D match, TRBD2 (5 bases). The CDR3 runs 14 residues. V lost 0 bases to trimming and J lost 7 bases, with 12 bases between them. Looked up from germline, CDR1 is DFQATT and CDR2 is SNEGSKA (reference sequence). CDR3 amino acids: CSARETRRDGELFF. The CDR3 DNA reads as TGCAGTGCTAGAGAAACTAGACGGGACGGGGAGCTGTTTTTT.

This clonotype was seen only a few times. The genes are TRBV4-1 and TRBJ2-7, with D perhaps given as TRBD1 or TRBD2 (6 bases each). V lost 3 bases and J 3 bases, leaving 12 bases between the germline ends. Germline lookup yields CDR1 MGHRA and CDR2 YSYEKL. The CDR3 spans 14 residues. The DNA for the CDR3 is TGCGCCAGCAGCCAGCAGGAGGGGGGCTACGAGCAGTACGTC. Translation gives CASSQQEGGYEQYV.